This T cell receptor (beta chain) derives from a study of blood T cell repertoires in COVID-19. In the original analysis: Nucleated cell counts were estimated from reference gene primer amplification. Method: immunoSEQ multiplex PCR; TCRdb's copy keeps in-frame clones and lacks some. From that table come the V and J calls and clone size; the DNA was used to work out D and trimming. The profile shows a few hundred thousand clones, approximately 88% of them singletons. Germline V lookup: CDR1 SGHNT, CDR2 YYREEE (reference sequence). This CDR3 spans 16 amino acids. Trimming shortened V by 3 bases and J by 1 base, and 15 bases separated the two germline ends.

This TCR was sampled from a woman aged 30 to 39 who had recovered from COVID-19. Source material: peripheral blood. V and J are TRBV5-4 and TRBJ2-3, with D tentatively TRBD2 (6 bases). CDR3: CASSWETSMGTDTQYF. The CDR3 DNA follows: TGTGCCAGCAGCTGGGAAACTAGCATGGGCACAGATACGCAGTATTTT.